Listed here are 15 T cell receptor beta chains from one sample, sequenced in a study of OX40 agonist ivuxolimab in advanced cancers. The assay was immunoSEQ multiplex PCR, and TCRdb's table has in-frame clones only and misses some. The sample includes 86,000 or so clones, about 90% of them seen just once. This material consisted of CD4+ or CD8+ T cells sorted from blood, taken in a trial of the OX40 agonist ivuxolimab. These receptors came from an adult with an advanced solid tumor such as melanoma, head and neck, liver or kidney cancer.

This clone showed up just once. The chain employs TRBV6-1 and TRBJ2-7; 8 nucleotides line up with TRBD1. CDR1 and CDR2 (germline): MNHNS, SASEGT. This CDR3 spans 15 amino acids. V gave up 4 bases and J gave up 2 bases; unmatched junction bases: 7. In nucleotides, the CDR3 is TGTGCCAGCAGTGTCTTGGACAGGGAGACCTACGAGCAGTACTTC. Protein: CASSVLDRETYEQYF.

This chain joins TRBV28 and TRBJ1-5, with 9 bases lining up with TRBD1. Trimming removed 7 bases from V and 7 bases from J; junction bases left unmatched: 5. The germline V gene encodes CDR1 MDHEN and CDR2 SYDVKM. CDR3 length equals 13 residues. CDR3 protein: CASIGQGWQPQHF. CDR3 DNA sequence: TGTGCCAGCATCGGACAGGGGTGGCAGCCCCAGCATTTT.

The J gene is TRBJ2-3, the V gene TRBV6-4; the match to TRBD2 covers 13 bases. Germline assignment: CDR1 MRHNA and CDR2 SNTAGT. The CDR3 spans 16 residues. V lost 2 bases, J lost 1 base, and 0 bases stayed unmatched. The CDR3 protein is CASSDGTSGGTDTQYF. CDR3 nucleotides: TGTGCCAGCAGTGACGGGACTAGCGGGGGCACAGATACGCAGTATTTT.

This chain links TRBV5-1 with TRBJ1-1; 8 bases are shared with TRBD1. CDR3 length: 14 amino acids. The V gene's germline CDR1 is SGHRS and CDR2 YFSETQ. With V trimmed by 2 bases and J by 9 bases, 9 bases remained unmatched. CDR3: CASSFQGALPQAFF. For the CDR3, the DNA is TGCGCCAGCAGCTTCCAGGGGGCCCTACCCCAAGCTTTCTTT.

V is TRBV7-9 and J is TRBJ2-7; a weak D match, TRBD2 (6 bases). V was cut by 1 base and J by 6 bases, with 13 bases left in between. The CDR3 sequence is 14 residues long. CDR1 and CDR2 (germline): SEHNR, FQNEAQ (reference sequence). Here the CDR3 reads CASSLGDSLGEQYF. In DNA form, the CDR3 reads TGTGCCAGCAGCTTAGGGGACTCCTTGGGCGAGCAGTACTTC.

The chain joins TRBV6-1 to TRBJ1-1, with unresolved D. Germline V lookup: CDR1 MNHNS, CDR2 SASEGT. V lost 8 bases, J lost 6 bases, and 22 bases lay in between. CDR3 length: 15 residues. The CDR3 sequence: CASLPKSRKGSEAFF. DNA for the CDR3: TGTGCCAGCCTCCCGAAGTCCCGGAAGGGCTCTGAAGCTTTCTTT.

The chain uses TRBV18 and TRBJ2-7; D might be TRBD2 (7 bases). The CDR3 has 15 amino acids. V was pared by 3 bases and J by 2 bases, with 14 bases between. The germline V gene has CDR1 KGHSH and CDR2 LQKENI. Written as DNA, the CDR3 is TGTGCCAGCTCACCTAACCGGGGGGCTACCTACGAGCAGTACTTC. Protein: CASSPNRGATYEQYF.

This chain links TRBV6-4 with TRBJ2-7; a possible D gene is TRBD1 (5 bases). The CDR3 has 15 residues. Germline CDR1 MRHNA, CDR2 SNTAGT. Trimming shortened V by 5 bases and J by 2 bases, and 16 bases separated the two germline ends. The CDR3 DNA reads TGTGCCAGCAGTCAGGGATATGGCCTGCCCTACGAGCAGTACTTC. Its protein product is CASSQGYGLPYEQYF.

The rearrangement uses TRBV5-1 and TRBJ2-6; D gene uncertain. Trimming removed 4 bases from V and 2 bases from J, with 10 bases in between. Germline CDR1 and CDR2: SGHRS and YFSETQ. The CDR3 spans 15 residues. The DNA of the CDR3 is TGCGCCAGCAGCGACCAAGTGGCTGGGGCCAACGTCCTGACTTTC. This codes for CASSDQVAGANVLTF.

This CDR3 reads CASSFGREPYEQYF. The CDR3 DNA reads as TGTGCCAGCAGTTTCGGGCGGGAGCCCTACGAGCAGTACTTC. The chain links TRBV27 to TRBJ2-7, with TRBD2 matching over 7 bases. CDR3 length: 14 residues. V lost 3 bases, J lost 2 bases, and 4 bases stayed unmatched. Germline V gives CDR1 MNHEY, CDR2 SMNVEV (reference sequence).

This chain uses TRBV28 with TRBJ2-7; tentative D call: TRBD2 (8 bases). Trimming cost V 5 bases and J 3 bases, with 20 bases left between them. Germline CDR1 MDHEN, CDR2 SYDVKM. This CDR3 spans 16 amino acids. In nucleotides, the CDR3 is TGTGCCAGCAGTCCGCCGGGAGGGGGCGCCCACTACGAGCAGTACTTC. Amino acids: CASSPPGGGAHYEQYF.

This clone appeared once. This chain uses TRBV7-2 with TRBJ2-2; D is uncertain. The CDR3 covers 15 residues. Germline V CDR1 and CDR2: SGHTA, FQGNSA. V lost 5 bases and J 1 base, leaving 11 bases between the germline ends. CDR3 in DNA: TGTGCCAGCAGCCCTTGGACCGGGAACACCGGGGAGCTGTTTTTT. Residues: CASSPWTGNTGELFF. Based on the CDR3 plus reference TRBV7-2 and TRBJ2-2, the full variable domain is GAGVSQSPSNKVTEKGKDVELRCDPISGHTALYWYRQSLGQGLEFLIYFQGNSAPDKSGLPSDRFSAERTGGSVSTLTIQRTQQEDSAVYLCASSPWTGNTGELFFGEGSRLTVL.

The chain joins TRBV5-4 to TRBJ2-5, with TRBD2 matching 8 bases. The J call is doubtful: the DNA matches TRBJ2-7 better. The CDR3 runs 15 residues. Per germline, CDR1 SGHNT and CDR2 YYREEE (reference sequence). The CDR3 is CASSPAGGLPYEQYF. In nucleotides, the CDR3 is TGTGCCAGCAGCCCCGCGGGAGGCCTTCCCTACGAGCAGTACTTC.

The chain couples TRBV6-1 to TRBJ2-1; 9 positions match TRBD2. The CDR3 extends over 15 amino acids. Germline CDR1 and CDR2: MNHNS and SASEGT. Trimming took 2 bases from V and 15 from J; bases not matched to a gene: 14. The CDR3: CASSEMGLAYVWGFF. The DNA of the CDR3 is TGTGCCAGCAGTGAAATGGGACTAGCCTATGTATGGGGGTTCTTC.

The chain carries TRBV12-5 and TRBJ2-1, with TRBD1 identical over 7 bases. The germline CDR1 and CDR2 sequences are LGHNT and FRNRAP. After removal of 7 bases from V and 9 bases from J, the junction contained 9 bases not matched to a gene. CDR3 length equals 13 residues. In DNA, the CDR3 is TGTGCTAGTGTTACGGACAGGCGGCCTGAGCAGTTCTTC. As protein: CASVTDRRPEQFF. The full variable domain, in which reference TRBV12-5 and TRBJ2-1 provide the parts outside the CDR3, is DARVTQTPRHKVTEMGQEVTMRCQPILGHNTVFWYRQTMMQGLELLAYFRNRAPLDDSGMPKDRFSAEMPDATLATLKIQPSEPRDSAVYFCASVTDRRPEQFFGPGTRLTVL.